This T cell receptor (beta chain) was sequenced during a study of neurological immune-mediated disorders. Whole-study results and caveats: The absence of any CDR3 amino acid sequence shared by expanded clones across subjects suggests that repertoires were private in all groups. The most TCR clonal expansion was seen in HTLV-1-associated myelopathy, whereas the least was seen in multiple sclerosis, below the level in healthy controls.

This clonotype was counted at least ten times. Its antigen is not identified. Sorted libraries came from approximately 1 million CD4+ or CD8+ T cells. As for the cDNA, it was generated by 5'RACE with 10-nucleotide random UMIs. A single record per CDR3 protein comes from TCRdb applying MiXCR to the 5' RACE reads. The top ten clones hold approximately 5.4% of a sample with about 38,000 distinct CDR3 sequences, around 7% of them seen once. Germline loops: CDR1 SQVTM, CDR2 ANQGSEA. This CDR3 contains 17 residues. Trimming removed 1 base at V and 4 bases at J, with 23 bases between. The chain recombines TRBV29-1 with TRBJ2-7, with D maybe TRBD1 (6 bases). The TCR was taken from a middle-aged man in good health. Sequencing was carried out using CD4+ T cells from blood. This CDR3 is CSVEVSVKGVWRYEQYF. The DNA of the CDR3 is TGCAGCGTTGAAGTTTCGGTTAAGGGGGTGTGGAGATACGAGCAGTACTTC.